Shown below are 9 T cell receptor beta chains from a single sample sequenced in a study of molecular identifiers for immune sequencing clone quantification. TCRdb redid the calling of the PCR reads with MiXCR, one entry per CDR3 protein. The sample holds over 55,000 distinct CDR3 sequences, about 17% seen once. Sequencing was done on a sample of naive CD8+ T cells from blood, with Jurkat cell RNA spiked in. Sample subset: FACS-sorted CD8+CD4-CCR7+CD45RA+ naive T cells. Receptor source: a human donor in good health. Some libraries in this study had Jurkat cell RNA spiked in.

This clonotype has a count of ten or more. V is TRBV29-1 and J is TRBJ2-6, with D perhaps given as TRBD1 or TRBD2 (5 bases each). The CDR3 runs 15 residues. The germline V gene encodes CDR1 SQVTM and CDR2 ANQGSEA. V gave up 1 base and J gave up 0 bases, with 7 bases separating them. CDR3 region: CSVEGGSSGANVLTF. DNA for the CDR3: TGCAGCGTTGAAGGGGGGTCCTCTGGGGCCAACGTCCTGACTTTC.

In its sample, this clonotype was seen a few times. This may be a read error: a much more frequent sequence differs by one nucleotide. The V and J genes are TRBV9 and TRBJ2-2; no firm D call. Germline V gene sequence: CDR1 SGDLS, CDR2 YYNGEE. V was pared by 0 bases and J by 12 bases, with 9 bases between. This CDR3 has 12 amino acids. The CDR3 is CASSVDGRKLFF. The CDR3, as DNA: TGTGCCAGCAGCGTAGATGGACGGAAGCTGTTTTTT.

This clonotype was recorded at least ten times. The genes are TRBV19 and TRBJ2-7, with D uncertain. V lost 1 base and J 3 bases, leaving 7 bases between the germline ends. Germline values: CDR1 LNHDA, CDR2 SQIVND (reference sequence). This CDR3 contains 13 residues. Here the CDR3 reads CASSIGLLYEQYF. The CDR3 nucleotides read TGTGCCAGTAGTATAGGCCTACTCTACGAGCAGTACTTC.

Many counts were recorded for this clonotype. This rearrangement joins TRBV27 to TRBJ1-1; TRBD1 agrees at 8 bases. CDR1 and CDR2 from the germline V gene are MNHEY and SMNVEV (reference sequence). CDR3 length: 14 amino acids. The V and J ends lost 6 bases and 6 bases, in that order; junction bases with no gene match: 9. CDR3 sequence reads: CASRTQGAPAEAFF. CDR3 DNA sequence: TGTGCCAGCAGAACTCAGGGGGCCCCAGCTGAAGCTTTCTTT.

As regards this clonotype: A much larger clone lies one base from this, so it may be a read error. For the CDR3, the DNA is TGCAGTGCTTCTCGGGGGGGTTGGAACACCGGGGAGCTGTTTTTT. Translation gives CSASRGGWNTGELFF. This chain connects TRBV20-1 to TRBJ2-2, with TRBD2 matching over 8 bases. Germline-derived CDR1 and CDR2 are DFQATT and SNEGSKA (reference sequence). V lost 5 bases to trimming and J lost 1 base; unmatched junction nucleotides: 6. The CDR3 consists of 15 residues.

A remark on this clonotype: This may arise from a read error, as a much more abundant clone is one base away. The chain links TRBV29-1 to TRBJ2-1; D perhaps matches TRBD2 (6 bases). Germline V gives CDR1 SQVTM, CDR2 ANQGSEA. CDR3 length equals 9 residues. The CDR3 bases are TGCGGCTGCGGGGATGAGCAGTTCTTC. Translation: CGCGDEQFF.

This clonotype was recorded many times. The rearrangement links TRBV4-1 to TRBJ1-1; the D is unclear. The CDR3 is 12 residues long. Trimming removed 2 bases from V and 4 bases from J, with 5 bases in between. CDR1 and CDR2 from the germline V gene are MGHRA and YSYEKL. Here the CDR3 DNA reads TGCGCCAGCAGCCAAACGAGCACTGAAGCTTTCTTT. This gives the protein CASSQTSTEAFF.

This clonotype was seen ten or more times. This chain uses TRBV27 with TRBJ2-1, with D perhaps matching TRBD1 or TRBD2 (5 bases each). This CDR3 comprises 13 residues. The germline V gene encodes CDR1 MNHEY and CDR2 SMNVEV (reference sequence). V was trimmed by 3 bases and J by 9 bases, leaving 12 bases between them. For the CDR3, the DNA is TGTGCCAGCAGTTTGGTTGGGGGATTTGAGCAGTTCTTC. Its protein product is CASSLVGGFEQFF.

As for this clonotype: A much larger clone sits a single nucleotide away, making a read error possible. The chain is built from TRBV30 and TRBJ1-1; TRBD1 matches 7 bases. Germline-derived CDR1 and CDR2 are GTSNPN and SVGIG (reference sequence). This CDR3 has 13 residues. Trimming removed 5 bases from V and 2 bases from J; junction bases left unmatched: 5. CDR3 nucleotides: TGTGCCTGGGCCCCAGGGGGAAACACTGAAGCTTTCTTT. It translates to CAWAPGGNTEAFF. Filled out from reference TRBV30 and TRBJ1-1, the complete variable domain reads SQTIHQWPATLVQPVGSPLSLECTVEGTSNPNLYWYRQAAGRGLQLLFYSVGIGQISSEVPQNLSASRPQDRQFILSSKKLLLSDSGFYLCAWAPGGNTEAFFGQGTRLTVV.